This T cell receptor (beta chain) was sequenced in a study of human T cells and chemical hapten exposure. Time point reported: pre-sensitization, week 0. Treatment in this sample: therapeutic diphenylcyclopropenone sensitization with weekly scalp DPC. In TCRdb, the RACE reads were re-called with MiXCR into one record per CDR3 protein. The table includes about 77,000 distinct CDR3 sequences, 13% to 15% detected once. The germline CDR1 and CDR2 sequences are DFQATT and SNEGSKA (reference sequence). The CDR3 contains 13 residues. Trimming at V came to 3 bases and at J to 5 bases, leaving 5 bases not matched to a gene.

The sequenced sample was whole blood, obtained in connection with sensitization to the hapten diphenylcyclopropenone (DPC). The gene calls are TRBV20-1 and TRBJ2-5; 8 bases are a match to TRBD1. The sequence derives from a woman aged 45-60 years with alopecia areata. Some clones in this sample may be carry-over from other donors' samples. The CDR3 here is CSARRTGSETQYF. The DNA of the CDR3 is TGCAGTGCTAGGCGGACAGGGTCGGAGACCCAGTACTTC.